The rows below give T cell receptor beta chains drawn from one sample of a study of regulatory T cells in long-lasting Graves disease. Each CDR3 protein gets one entry after TCRdb re-called the multiplex PCR reads with MiXCR. The sample records about 400,000 distinct CDR3 sequences, 15% to 19% being singletons. Material: peripheral blood mononuclear cells (PBMCs), obtained at new diagnosis, from a patient treated with antithyroid drugs. These receptors were taken from a female donor with Graves disease. CDR3s include the opening cysteine and the closing phenylalanine or tryptophan. A D gene is named only where the DNA matches it firmly. Clone size appears in some rows only: once, few, many, or a class for an expanded clone.

D	V	size	J	DNA	CDR3
NA	TRBV20-1	NA	TRBJ2-5	TGCAGTGCCTGGGCTGACAGCCTGGGGGGAGAGACCCAGTACTTC	CSAWADSLGGETQYF
NA	TRBV9	many	TRBJ1-1	TGTAGGCAATCCGTAACTGAAGCTTTCTTT	CRQSVTEAFF
NA	TRBV2	many	TRBJ2-1	TGTGCCAGCAGTGATTTAGGCAGGATGGCGGTGGGGGAGCAGTTCTTC	CASSDLGRMAVGEQFF
TRBD2	TRBV2	many	TRBJ2-1	TGTGCCAGCAGTGTGGGCGGGGGGGCCTATGAGCAGTTCTTC	CASSVGGGAYEQFF
NA	TRBV27	NA	TRBJ1-2	TGTGCCAGCGCCCCCGTGGCCCCCGCTAACTATGGCTACACCTTC	CASAPVAPANYGYTF
NA	TRBV7-9	few	TRBJ2-7	TGTGCCAGCAGCTCCAGGGTAGGCACCTACGAGCAGTACTTC	CASSSRVGTYEQYF
NA	TRBV24-1	NA	TRBJ2-3	TGTGCCACCAGTGATGGCCCCCCAGATACGCAGTATTTT	CATSDGPPDTQYF
TRBD2	TRBV12-3/TRBV12-4	many	TRBJ2-1	TGTGCCAGCAGCCTCCGCGGGATAGCGGGGGGCTCCTACAATGAGCAGTTCTTC	CASSLRGIAGGSYNEQFF
TRBD1	TRBV12-3/TRBV12-4	NA	TRBJ1-2	TGTGCCAGCAGTTCCGTGGGACAGGAGGAAGGATATGGCTACACCTTC	CASSSVGQEEGYGYTF
NA	TRBV4-3	many	TRBJ2-7	TGCGCCAGCAGCCAAGATGAGTGGGGGGAGCAGTACTTC	CASSQDEWGEQYF
TRBD2	TRBV12-3/TRBV12-4	few	TRBJ2-4	TGTGCCAGCAGTTTCGGGGGGAGGAACATTCAGTACTTC	CASSFGGRNIQYF
TRBD2	TRBV20-1	NA	TRBJ2-1	TGCAGTGCGAGCAAGCGGGAGGGTTTGTTCTTC	CSASKREGLFF
NA	TRBV12-3/TRBV12-4	many	TRBJ2-1	TGTGCCAGCAGTCCGGACGGACCCAATGAGCAGTTCTTC	CASSPDGPNEQFF
NA	TRBV20-1	many	TRBJ1-5	TGCAGTGCTAGAGATACAGTGCCCCGGAGCAATCAGCCCCAGCATTTT	CSARDTVPRSNQPQHF
TRBD2	TRBV6-1	once	TRBJ2-2	TGTGCCAGCAGGAGAGACCTAGCGGGGGTCACCGGGGAGCTGTTTTTT	CASRRDLAGVTGELFF
NA	TRBV3-1	many	TRBJ2-5	TGTGCCAGCAGCCACGACCAAGAGACCCAGTACTTC	CASSHDQETQYF
NA	TRBV3-1	few	TRBJ2-3	TGTGCCAGCAGCCAAGAGTCAACACTTTGGCGGGGGCGCACAGATACGCAGTATTTT	CASSQESTLWRGRTDTQYF
NA	TRBV4-2	many	TRBJ1-2	TGTGCCAGCAGCCAAGGGACATCCAGCGGCTACACCTTC	CASSQGTSSGYTF
TRBD1	TRBV20-1	many	TRBJ1-5	TGCAGTGCTAGAGCGGACAGGGTAATGCAGCCCCAGCATTTT	CSARADRVMQPQHF
NA	TRBV3-1	many	TRBJ2-4	TGTGCCAGCAGCCAAGCCCCGTGGGGTTACAAAAACATTCAGTACTTC	CASSQAPWGYKNIQYF
TRBD1	TRBV15	many	TRBJ1-4	TGTGCCACCAGCAGAGGCCTGGGACAGGGGGCCGAAAAACTGTTTTTT	CATSRGLGQGAEKLFF
NA	TRBV6-5	many	TRBJ1-1	TGTGCCAGCAGTTACTCGAATGAGGGGATCGCCACTGAAGCTTTCTTT	CASSYSNEGIATEAFF
TRBD1	TRBV19	NA	TRBJ2-1	TGTGCCAGTAGTATAGAAGACAGGGGAAAGGCCTACAATGAGCAGTTCTTC	CASSIEDRGKAYNEQFF
NA	TRBV12-3/TRBV12-4	many	TRBJ1-1	TGTGCCAGCAGTCCGGGATTTGGGGGTACTGAAGCTTTCTTT	CASSPGFGGTEAFF
TRBD1	TRBV2	many	TRBJ1-1	TGTGCCAGCAGTGAAATACCCCAACCGGGACAGTTGAACACTGAAGCTTTCTTT	CASSEIPQPGQLNTEAFF
NA	TRBV29-1	NA	TRBJ2-3	TGCAGCGTTGTTCGGGATGGGAGTGCAGATACGCAGTATTTT	CSVVRDGSADTQYF
NA	TRBV7-3	NA	TRBJ2-1	TGTGCCAGCAGTCCATTAAAGGGGTCAGGAGGGGGAGTCATCACCTTC	CASSPLKGSGGGVITF
TRBD1	TRBV3-1	many	TRBJ1-3	TGTGCCAGCAGCCCAAACAGGGGAAGCTCTGGAAACACCATATATTTT	CASSPNRGSSGNTIYF